The clone carrying this T cell receptor (beta chain) was counted between two and nine times. Antigen: not known. The data were taken from a study of cytomegalovirus exposure and HLA in healthy donors. Findings and caveats of the study: There were 150 to 200 TCR beta chains listed as cytomegalovirus-associated.

The primer mix had 60 Vbeta and 13 Jbeta primers. The repertoire was sequenced with immunoSEQ multiplex PCR; TCRdb's copy has only in-frame clones and lacks some. Among about 140,000 clones listed, approximately 82% were seen once. The length of the CDR3 is 15 residues. The V gene's germline CDR1 is SGHRS and CDR2 YFSETQ. V was pared by 0 bases and J by 1 base, with 9 bases between. The J gene is TRBJ2-3, the V gene TRBV5-1, with D possibly being TRBD1 (6 bases). The source of this sequence is a man between 40 and 49 years old in good health and CMV-seronegative. Material: PBMCs. This CDR3 reads CASSLVRTGTDTQYF. DNA of the CDR3: TGCGCCAGCAGCTTGGTACGGACAGGCACAGATACGCAGTATTTT.